This TCR beta chain was identified during a study of blood T cell repertoires in COVID-19. Some clones are missing from TCRdb's copy, which holds only in-frame ones; the method was immunoSEQ multiplex PCR. The sample has 85,000 to 120,000 clones, more than 85% seen once. V lost 4 bases, J lost 0 bases, and 13 bases lay in between. This CDR3 has 15 residues. Per germline, CDR1 LGHDT and CDR2 YNNKEL (reference sequence). The count of this clone is one. Source material: peripheral blood. The V and J genes are TRBV3-1 (or the pseudogene TRBV3-2) and TRBJ2-7, with D tentatively TRBD2 (6 bases). The sequence was collected from a man between 18 and 29 years old with acute or convalescent COVID-19. CDR3 protein: CASSRRGSRSYEQYF. The CDR3 DNA reads TGTGCCAGCAGCCGGCGGGGCAGCCGCTCCTACGAGCAGTACTTC.